This TCR beta chain was retrieved from a study of CD8+ T cells in alopecia areata. Germline assignment: CDR1 MNHEY and CDR2 SVGAGI. Trimming cost V 4 bases and J 7 bases, with 19 bases left between them. This CDR3 has 15 amino acids. RNA extraction was followed by reverse transcription into cDNA, which acted as the sequencing template. This table comes from immunoSEQ multiplex PCR, and its TCRdb copy is limited to in-frame clones, with some not included. The table lists roughly 200,000 clones, 63% of them singletons, with over 1.5% in the top ten. This specimen consisted of CD4+ T cells sorted from blood, obtained at week 0. This clonotype originated in a human donor with alopecia areata. This chain links TRBV6-5 with TRBJ1-2; TRBD1 might be the D (6 bases). The chain's CDR3 is CASSLFRDNKRGYTF. As DNA, the CDR3 is TGTGCCAGCAGTTTATTCCGGGACAATAAACGTGGCTACACCTTC.